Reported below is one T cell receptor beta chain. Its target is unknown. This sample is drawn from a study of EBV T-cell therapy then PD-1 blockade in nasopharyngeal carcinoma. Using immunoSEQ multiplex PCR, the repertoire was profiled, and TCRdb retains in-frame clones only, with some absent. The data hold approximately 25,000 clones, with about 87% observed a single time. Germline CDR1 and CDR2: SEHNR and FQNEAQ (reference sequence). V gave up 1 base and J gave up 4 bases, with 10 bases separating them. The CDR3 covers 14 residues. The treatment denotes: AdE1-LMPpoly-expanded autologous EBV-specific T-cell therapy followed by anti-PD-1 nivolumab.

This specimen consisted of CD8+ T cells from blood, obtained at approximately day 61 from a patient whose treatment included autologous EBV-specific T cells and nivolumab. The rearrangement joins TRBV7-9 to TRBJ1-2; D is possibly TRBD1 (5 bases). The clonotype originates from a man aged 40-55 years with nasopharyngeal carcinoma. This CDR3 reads CASSLEQVLYGYTF. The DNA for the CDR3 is TGTGCCAGCAGCTTAGAACAGGTCCTCTATGGCTACACCTTC.